The clone carrying this TCR beta chain appeared many times. CDR1 is SQVTM and CDR2 is ANQGSEA in the germline V gene. The CDR3 sequence is 15 residues long. Trimming shortened V by 3 bases and J by 2 bases, and 14 bases separated the two germline ends. TCRdb independently ran MiXCR on the 5' RACE reads; one entry per CDR3 protein. This table holds 60,000 to 90,000 distinct CDR3 sequences, 10% to 13% found once. This sample is part of a study of neurological immune-mediated disorders. Regarding time point: longitudinal time-point 1 (baseline). Material: PBMCs. This receptor was obtained from a man younger than 40 in good health. V is TRBV29-1 and J is TRBJ2-1, with D perhaps matching TRBD2 (6 bases). CDR3 bases: TGCAGCGTTGACGAAGGAGGGATGACCTACAATGAGCAGTTCTTC. This translates into CSVDEGGMTYNEQFF.